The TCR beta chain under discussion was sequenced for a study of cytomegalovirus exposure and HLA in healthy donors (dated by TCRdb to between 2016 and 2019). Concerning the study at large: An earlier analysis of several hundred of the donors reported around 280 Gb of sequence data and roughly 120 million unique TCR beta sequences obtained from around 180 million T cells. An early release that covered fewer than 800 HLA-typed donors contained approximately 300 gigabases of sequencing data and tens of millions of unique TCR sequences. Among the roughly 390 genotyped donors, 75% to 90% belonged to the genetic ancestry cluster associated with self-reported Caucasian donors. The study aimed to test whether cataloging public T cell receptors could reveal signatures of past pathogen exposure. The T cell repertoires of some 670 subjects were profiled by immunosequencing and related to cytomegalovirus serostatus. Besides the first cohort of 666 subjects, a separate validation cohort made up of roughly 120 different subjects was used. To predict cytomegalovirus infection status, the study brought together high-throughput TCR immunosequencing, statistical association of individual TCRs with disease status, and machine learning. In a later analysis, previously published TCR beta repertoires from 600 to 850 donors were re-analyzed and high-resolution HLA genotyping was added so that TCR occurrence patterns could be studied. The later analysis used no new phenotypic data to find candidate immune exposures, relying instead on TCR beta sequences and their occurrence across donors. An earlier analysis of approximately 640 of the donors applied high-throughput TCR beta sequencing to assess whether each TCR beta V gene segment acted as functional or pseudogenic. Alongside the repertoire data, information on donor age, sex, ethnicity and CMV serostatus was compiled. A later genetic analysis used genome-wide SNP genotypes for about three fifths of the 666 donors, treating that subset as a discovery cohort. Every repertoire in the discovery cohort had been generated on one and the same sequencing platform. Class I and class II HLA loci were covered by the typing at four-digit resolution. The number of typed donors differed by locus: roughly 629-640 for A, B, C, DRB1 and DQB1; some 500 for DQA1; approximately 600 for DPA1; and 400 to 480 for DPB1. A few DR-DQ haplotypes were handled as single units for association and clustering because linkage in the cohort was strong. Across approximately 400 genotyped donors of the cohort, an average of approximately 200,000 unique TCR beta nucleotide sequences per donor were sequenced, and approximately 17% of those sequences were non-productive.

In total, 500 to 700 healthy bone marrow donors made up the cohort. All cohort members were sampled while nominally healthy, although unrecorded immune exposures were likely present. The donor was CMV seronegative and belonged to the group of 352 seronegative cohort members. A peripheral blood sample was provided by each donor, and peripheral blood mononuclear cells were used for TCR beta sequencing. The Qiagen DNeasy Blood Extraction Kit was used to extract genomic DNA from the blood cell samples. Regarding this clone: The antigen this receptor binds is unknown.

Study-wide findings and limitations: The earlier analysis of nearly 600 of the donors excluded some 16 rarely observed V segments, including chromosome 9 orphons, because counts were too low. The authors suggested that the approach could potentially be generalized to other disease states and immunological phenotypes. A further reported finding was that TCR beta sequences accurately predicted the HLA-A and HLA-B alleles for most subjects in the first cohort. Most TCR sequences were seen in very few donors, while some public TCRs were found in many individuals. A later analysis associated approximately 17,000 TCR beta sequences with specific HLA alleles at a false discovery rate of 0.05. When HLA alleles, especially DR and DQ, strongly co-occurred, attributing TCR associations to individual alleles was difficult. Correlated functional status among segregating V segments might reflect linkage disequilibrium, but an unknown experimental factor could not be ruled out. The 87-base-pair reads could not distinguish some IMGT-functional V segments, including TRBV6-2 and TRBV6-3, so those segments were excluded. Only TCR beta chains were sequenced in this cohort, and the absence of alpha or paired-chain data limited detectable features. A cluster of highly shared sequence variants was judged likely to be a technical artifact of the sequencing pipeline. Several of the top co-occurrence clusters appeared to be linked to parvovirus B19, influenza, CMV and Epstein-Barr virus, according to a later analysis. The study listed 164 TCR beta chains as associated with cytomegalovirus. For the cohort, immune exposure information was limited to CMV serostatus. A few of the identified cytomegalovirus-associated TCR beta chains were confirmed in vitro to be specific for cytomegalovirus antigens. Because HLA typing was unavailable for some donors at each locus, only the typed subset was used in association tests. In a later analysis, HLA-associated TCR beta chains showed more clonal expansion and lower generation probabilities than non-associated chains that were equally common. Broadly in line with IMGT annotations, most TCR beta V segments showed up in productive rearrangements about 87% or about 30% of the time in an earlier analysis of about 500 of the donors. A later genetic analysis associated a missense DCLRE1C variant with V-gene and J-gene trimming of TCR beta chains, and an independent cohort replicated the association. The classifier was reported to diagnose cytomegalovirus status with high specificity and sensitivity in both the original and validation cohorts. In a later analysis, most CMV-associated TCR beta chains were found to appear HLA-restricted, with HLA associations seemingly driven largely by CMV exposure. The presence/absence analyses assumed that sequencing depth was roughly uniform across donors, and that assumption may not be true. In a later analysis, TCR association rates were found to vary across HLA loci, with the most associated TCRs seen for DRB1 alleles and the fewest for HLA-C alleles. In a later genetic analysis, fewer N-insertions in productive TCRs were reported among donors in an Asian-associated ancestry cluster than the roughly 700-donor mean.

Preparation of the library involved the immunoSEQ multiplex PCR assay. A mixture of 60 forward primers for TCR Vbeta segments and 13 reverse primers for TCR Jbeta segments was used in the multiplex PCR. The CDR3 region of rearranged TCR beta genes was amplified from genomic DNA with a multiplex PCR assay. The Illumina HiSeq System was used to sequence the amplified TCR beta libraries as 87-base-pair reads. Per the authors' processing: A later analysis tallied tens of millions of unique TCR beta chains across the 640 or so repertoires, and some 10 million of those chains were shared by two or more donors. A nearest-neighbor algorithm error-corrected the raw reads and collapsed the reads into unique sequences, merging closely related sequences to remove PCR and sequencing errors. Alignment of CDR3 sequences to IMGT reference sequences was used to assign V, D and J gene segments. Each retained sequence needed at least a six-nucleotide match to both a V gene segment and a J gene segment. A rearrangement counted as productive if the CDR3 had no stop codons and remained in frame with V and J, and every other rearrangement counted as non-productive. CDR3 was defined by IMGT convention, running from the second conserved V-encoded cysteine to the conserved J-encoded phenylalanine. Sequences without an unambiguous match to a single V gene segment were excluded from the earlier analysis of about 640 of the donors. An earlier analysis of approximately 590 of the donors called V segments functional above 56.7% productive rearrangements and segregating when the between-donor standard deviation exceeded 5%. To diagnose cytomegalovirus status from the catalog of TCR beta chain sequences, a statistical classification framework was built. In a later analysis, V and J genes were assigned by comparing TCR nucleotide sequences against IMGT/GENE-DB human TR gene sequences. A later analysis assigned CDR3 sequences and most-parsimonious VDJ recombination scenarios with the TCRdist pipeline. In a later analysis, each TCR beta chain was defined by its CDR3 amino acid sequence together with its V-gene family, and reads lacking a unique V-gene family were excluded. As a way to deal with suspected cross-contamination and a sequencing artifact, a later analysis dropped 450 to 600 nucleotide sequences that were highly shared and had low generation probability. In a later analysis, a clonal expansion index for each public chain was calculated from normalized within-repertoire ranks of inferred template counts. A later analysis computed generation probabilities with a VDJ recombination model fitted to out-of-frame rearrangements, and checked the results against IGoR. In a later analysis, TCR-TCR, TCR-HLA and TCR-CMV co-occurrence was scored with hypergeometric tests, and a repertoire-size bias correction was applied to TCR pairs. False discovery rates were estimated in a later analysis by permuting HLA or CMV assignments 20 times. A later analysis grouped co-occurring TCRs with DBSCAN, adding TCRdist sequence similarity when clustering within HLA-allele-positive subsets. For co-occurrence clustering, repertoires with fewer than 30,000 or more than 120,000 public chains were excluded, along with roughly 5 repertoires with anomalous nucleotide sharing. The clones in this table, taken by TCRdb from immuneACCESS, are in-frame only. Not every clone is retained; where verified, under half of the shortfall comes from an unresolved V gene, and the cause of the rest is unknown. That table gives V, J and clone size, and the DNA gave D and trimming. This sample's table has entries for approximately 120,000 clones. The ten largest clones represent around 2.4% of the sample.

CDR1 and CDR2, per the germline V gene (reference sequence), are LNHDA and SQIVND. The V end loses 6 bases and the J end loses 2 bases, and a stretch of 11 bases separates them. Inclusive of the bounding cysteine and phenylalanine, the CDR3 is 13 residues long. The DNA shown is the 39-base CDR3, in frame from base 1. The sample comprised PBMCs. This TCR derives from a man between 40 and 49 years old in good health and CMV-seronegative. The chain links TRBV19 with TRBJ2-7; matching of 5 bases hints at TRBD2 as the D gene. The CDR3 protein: CASRVAGTYEQYF. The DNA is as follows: TGTGCCAGTAGAGTCGCGGGTACCTACGAGCAGTACTTC. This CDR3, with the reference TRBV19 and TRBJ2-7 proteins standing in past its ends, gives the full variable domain DGGITQSPKYLFRKEGQNVTLSCEQNLNHDAMYWYRQDPGQGLRLIYYSQIVNDFQKGDIAEGYSVSREKKESFPLTVTSAQKNPTAFYLCASRVAGTYEQYFGPGTRLTVT.